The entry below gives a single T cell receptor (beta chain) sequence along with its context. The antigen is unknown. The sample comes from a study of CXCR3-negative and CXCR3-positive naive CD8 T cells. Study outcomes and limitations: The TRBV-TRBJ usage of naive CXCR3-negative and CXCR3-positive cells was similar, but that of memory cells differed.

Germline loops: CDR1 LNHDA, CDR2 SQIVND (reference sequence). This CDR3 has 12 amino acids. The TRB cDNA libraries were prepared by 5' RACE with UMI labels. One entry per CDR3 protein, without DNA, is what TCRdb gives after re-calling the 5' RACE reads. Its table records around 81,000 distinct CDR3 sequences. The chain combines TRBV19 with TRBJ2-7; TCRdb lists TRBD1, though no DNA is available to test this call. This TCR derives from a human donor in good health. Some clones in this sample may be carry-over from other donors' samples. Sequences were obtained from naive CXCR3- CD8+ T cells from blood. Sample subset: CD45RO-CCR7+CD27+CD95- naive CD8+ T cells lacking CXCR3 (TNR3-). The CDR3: CARRAVWYEQYF.